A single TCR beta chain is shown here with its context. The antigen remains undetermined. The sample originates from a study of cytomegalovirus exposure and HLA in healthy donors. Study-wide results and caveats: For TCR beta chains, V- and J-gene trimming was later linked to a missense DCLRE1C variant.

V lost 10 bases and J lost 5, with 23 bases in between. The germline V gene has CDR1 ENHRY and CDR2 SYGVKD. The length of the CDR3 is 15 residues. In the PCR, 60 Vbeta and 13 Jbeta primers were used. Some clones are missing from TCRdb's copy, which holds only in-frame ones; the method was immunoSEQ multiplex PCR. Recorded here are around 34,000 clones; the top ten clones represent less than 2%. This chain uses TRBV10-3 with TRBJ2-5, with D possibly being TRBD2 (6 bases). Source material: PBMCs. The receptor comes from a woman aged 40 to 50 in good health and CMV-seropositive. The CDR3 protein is CATGRDGTFMETQYF. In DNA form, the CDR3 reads TGTGCCACAGGACGAGATGGGACTTTCATGGAGACCCAGTACTTC.